The 22 T cell receptor beta chains in this list originate from one sample, sequenced in a study of T cell responses to AZD1222 COVID-19 vaccine. Assay: immunoSEQ multiplex PCR; the TCRdb copy retains only in-frame clones and omits some. This table holds 110,000 to 150,000 clones, around 85% found once. The sample in question was peripheral blood, obtained on day 0 of AZD1222 vaccination. These receptors were obtained from an adult in good health.

The J gene is TRBJ2-2, the V gene TRBV19; D might be TRBD1 (5 bases). The length of the CDR3 is 15 residues. Germline V CDR1 and CDR2: LNHDA, SQIVND (reference sequence). Trimming took 1 base from V and 0 from J, leaving 6 bases between them. Written as DNA, the CDR3 is TGTGCCAGTAGTATAGGGGGCGCGAACACCGGGGAGCTGTTTTTT. The encoded protein is CASSIGGANTGELFF.

The V call is TRBV29-1, the J call TRBJ1-2; D is undetermined. Germline V gene lookup returns CDR1 SQVTM and CDR2 ANQGSEA. Deletions cut 6 bases from V and 8 bases from J, with 4 bases between. This CDR3 is built from 8 residues. CDR3 bases: TGCAGCGTAACCGGCTACACCTTC. This sequence encodes CSVTGYTF.

This chain connects TRBV6-2 or TRBV6-3 to TRBJ1-5; 8 nucleotides agree with TRBD1. With 1 base clipped from V and 7 bases from J, the junction kept 9 bases outside the gene matches. The CDR3 is made up of 16 amino acids. The germline CDR1 and CDR2 sequences are MNHEY and SVGEGT. The CDR3 nucleotides read TGTGCCAGCAGTTACTTCGGGCAGGGGGCAGGGCAGCCCCAGCATTTT. Protein: CASSYFGQGAGQPQHF.

The chain combines TRBV7-2 with TRBJ2-5; either TRBD1 or TRBD2 may supply D (6 bases each). The ends were cut back, 5 bases at V and 4 bases at J, with 20 bases in the middle. Germline assignment: CDR1 SGHTA and CDR2 FQGNSA. The CDR3 extends over 16 amino acids. The CDR3 DNA sequence: TGTGCCAGCAGCAAAAACCGGAGGGGGGCGGGAGAGACCCAGTACTTC. Protein product: CASSKNRRGAGETQYF.

This rearrangement joins TRBV5-4 to TRBJ1-4, with D hard to call. The CDR3 runs 13 residues. The V and J ends lost 0 bases and 8 bases respectively, with 8 bases between them. Germline V CDR1 and CDR2: SGHNT, YYREEE (reference sequence). The CDR3 reads CASSLDGQEKLFF. The CDR3 coding sequence is TGTGCCAGCAGCTTGGATGGGCAGGAAAAACTGTTTTTT.

The chain uses TRBV27 and TRBJ2-5; 9 bases map to TRBD1. The CDR3 is 15 residues long. CDR1 is MNHEY, CDR2 SMNVEV, per germline (reference sequence). Losses at the gene ends were 5 bases for V and 5 bases for J; bases not matched to a gene: 9. CDR3 sequence reads: CASSPWTGVGETQYF. Here the CDR3 DNA reads TGTGCCAGCAGTCCTTGGACAGGGGTCGGCGAGACCCAGTACTTC.

The gene calls are TRBV4-2 and TRBJ2-2, with D unclear. The CDR3 extends over 17 amino acids. The V gene lost 2 bases and the J gene lost 4 bases, with 17 bases spanning the gap. The germline CDR1 and CDR2 sequences are LGHNA and YNFKEQ. This chain's CDR3 is CASSQPVSQAVTGELFF. CDR3 nucleotides: TGTGCCAGCAGCCAACCCGTATCGCAGGCCGTCACCGGGGAGCTGTTTTTT.

The chain recombines TRBV18 with TRBJ2-7; D is ambiguous. The germline gives CDR1 KGHSH, CDR2 LQKENI. V was cut by 3 bases and J by 3 bases, with 12 bases left in between. The CDR3 covers 14 residues. CDR3 sequence reads: CASSPQAAGYEQYF. As DNA, the CDR3 is TGTGCCAGCTCACCTCAAGCAGCCGGCTACGAGCAGTACTTC.

The chain joins TRBV29-1 to TRBJ1-1; 7 bases match TRBD1. CDR1 is SQVTM and CDR2 is ANQGSEA in the germline V gene. The CDR3 is 13 residues long. V dropped 4 bases and J dropped 3; count of bases not matched to a gene: 5. This CDR3 reads CSVGQGRDTEAFF. The CDR3 DNA follows: TGCAGCGTTGGACAGGGACGGGACACTGAAGCTTTCTTT. Using reference TRBV29-1 and TRBJ1-1 for the parts outside the CDR3, the full variable domain is SAVISQKPSRDICQRGTSLTIQCQVDSQVTMMFWYRQQPGQSLTLIATANQGSEATYESGFVIDKFPISRPNLTFSTLTVSNMSPEDSSIYLCSVGQGRDTEAFFGQGTRLTVV.

The V call is TRBV4-2, the J call TRBJ1-1, with D unclear. The CDR3 runs to 14 residues. Deletions cut 1 base from V and 1 base from J, with 7 bases between. Per the germline V gene, CDR1 is LGHNA and CDR2 is YNFKEQ. The CDR3 DNA follows: TGTGCCAGCAGCCAAGCCCTGGGGAACACTGAAGCTTTCTTT. It encodes CASSQALGNTEAFF.

The chain combines TRBV11-2 with TRBJ2-7; no clear D gene. Trimming stripped 4 bases from V and 2 bases from J, with 18 bases between. The CDR3 has 16 residues. Germline CDR1 and CDR2: SGHAT and FQNNGV. The CDR3 nucleotides read TGTGCCAGCAGCTCCAGGCAGGTGGGGAAAACCTACGAGCAGTACTTC. Its translation is CASSSRQVGKTYEQYF.

This clone showed up just once. V and J are TRBV27 and TRBJ1-4; perhaps TRBD1 as D (5 bases). The CDR3 extends over 15 amino acids. Trimming shortened V by 3 bases and J by 4 bases, and 12 bases separated the two germline ends. The V gene's germline CDR1 is MNHEY and CDR2 SMNVEV (reference sequence). The CDR3 loop reads CASSLGPGDNEKLFF. The CDR3 DNA is TGTGCCAGCAGTTTGGGTCCGGGGGATAATGAAAAACTGTTTTTT.

The J gene is TRBJ2-3, the V gene TRBV5-1; 15 positions agree with TRBD2. The germline V gene encodes CDR1 SGHRS and CDR2 YFSETQ. V was pared by 4 bases and J by 3 bases, with 24 bases of the junction left unmatched. This CDR3 is 23 amino acids long. The CDR3 sequence: CASSRGDRVVAGTSGRRTDTQYF. The CDR3, as DNA: TGCGCCAGCAGCCGCGGGGACAGGGTGGTTGCAGGGACTAGCGGGAGGAGGACAGATACGCAGTATTTT.

V gene TRBV29-1 combines with J gene TRBJ1-5, with D maybe TRBD1 (6 bases). This CDR3 is built from 13 residues. V lost 6 bases and J lost 3, with 12 bases in between. The germline CDR1 and CDR2 sequences are SQVTM and ANQGSEA. As DNA, the CDR3 is TGCAGCGTGGGTAGGGGGGACAATCAGCCCCAGCATTTT. It encodes CSVGRGDNQPQHF.

This chain uses TRBV30 with TRBJ1-2; D remains ambiguous. Germline CDR1 is GTSNPN and CDR2 is SVGIG (reference sequence). This CDR3 is 13 amino acids long. The germline V and J ends were trimmed by 0 bases and 5 bases, with 10 bases remaining between them. CDR3 in amino acids: CAWSVSTVYGYTF. In DNA, the CDR3 is TGTGCCTGGAGTGTATCAACAGTTTATGGCTACACCTTC. The variable domain in full, with the rest retrieved from reference TRBV30 and TRBJ1-2, is SQTIHQWPATLVQPVGSPLSLECTVEGTSNPNLYWYRQAAGRGLQLLFYSVGIGQISSEVPQNLSASRPQDRQFILSSKKLLLSDSGFYLCAWSVSTVYGYTFGSGTRLTVV.

The chain joins TRBV7-9 to TRBJ1-1, with 9 bases that match TRBD1. Germline-derived CDR1 and CDR2 are SEHNR and FQNEAQ (reference sequence). V dropped 5 bases and J dropped 7; count of bases not matched to a gene: 5. CDR3 length: 13 amino acids. The CDR3, as DNA: TGTGCCAGCAGCGGGACAGGGAGGGTTGAAGCTTTCTTT. Its protein is CASSGTGRVEAFF.

The genes are TRBV6-5 and TRBJ1-3; a possible D gene is TRBD1 (5 bases). V was shortened by 6 bases and J by 2 bases, with 11 bases between the two germline ends. CDR1 is MNHEY, CDR2 SVGAGI, per germline. The CDR3 loop spans 14 amino acids. CDR3 DNA sequence: TGTGCCAGCAGCCGAGGGGTTGCTGGAAACACCATATATTTT. It encodes CASSRGVAGNTIYF.

V and J are TRBV6-1 and TRBJ2-3, with a weak D call TRBD2 (6 bases). Germline V gene sequence: CDR1 MNHNS, CDR2 SASEGT. The CDR3 loop spans 16 amino acids. The V gene lost 0 bases and the J gene lost 1 base, with 11 bases spanning the gap. CDR3 in DNA: TGTGCCAGCAGTGAAGCGCTCGGCGGGGGCACAGATACGCAGTATTTT. Translation gives CASSEALGGGTDTQYF.

This chain uses TRBV6-5 with TRBJ2-1, with a tentative D call TRBD2 (5 bases). V was trimmed by 7 bases and J by 9 bases, leaving 16 bases between them. Germline CDR1 reads MNHEY; CDR2 reads SVGAGI. This CDR3 region has 13 residues. In nucleotides, the CDR3 is TGTGCCAGCACGCGACTTGCGGGTGGTGAGCAGTTCTTC. Its protein is CASTRLAGGEQFF.

In the case of this clone: Additional DNA sequences in this sample encode the identical CDR3. The V gene is TRBV18, the J gene TRBJ1-5; D not certain. With 1 base removed from V and 0 bases from J, the gap between germline ends came to 7 bases. Germline V gives CDR1 KGHSH, CDR2 LQKENI. The CDR3 has 15 residues. CDR3 loop: CASSPLRDSNQPQHF. As DNA, the CDR3 is TGTGCCAGCTCACCACTGAGAGATAGCAATCAGCCCCAGCATTTT.

The rearrangement uses TRBV5-4 and TRBJ2-7, with 10 bases identical to TRBD2. From germline, CDR1 is SGHNT and CDR2 YYREEE (reference sequence). The V and J ends lost 7 bases and 5 bases, in that order; junction bases with no gene match: 9. The CDR3 is 14 residues long. The CDR3 DNA is TGTGCCAGCTACAAAACGGGGACTAGCGACGAGCAGTACTTC. Residues: CASYKTGTSDEQYF.

V is TRBV7-9 and J is TRBJ2-1; D might be TRBD2 (6 bases). The length of the CDR3 is 13 residues. Germline CDR1 is SEHNR and CDR2 is FQNEAQ (reference sequence). V lost 6 bases and J lost 3, with 9 bases in between. This CDR3 is CASSSGSYNEQFF. CDR3 in DNA: TGTGCCAGCAGTTCCGGGAGCTACAATGAGCAGTTCTTC.